The 11 T cell receptor beta chains reported below all come from one sample, sequenced in a study of siplizumab effects on memory and regulatory T cells. The repertoire was sequenced with immunoSEQ multiplex PCR; TCRdb's copy has only in-frame clones and lacks some. The table shows over 70,000 clones, with around 93% occurring only once. Material for sequencing was CD8+ T cells sorted from blood. The receptors come from a human donor in good health.

This sequence joins TRBV9 and TRBJ2-5; TRBD1 matches 8 bases. The ends lost 3 bases at V and 2 bases at J; junction bases unmatched: 3. This CDR3 spans 14 amino acids. CDR1 is SGDLS and CDR2 is YYNGEE in the germline V gene. The CDR3 nucleotides are TGTGCCAGCAGCGGATACAGGGGGCAAGAGACCCAGTACTTC. Protein sequence: CASSGYRGQETQYF.

The chain has TRBV21-1 and TRBJ2-2; no check of the table's D call, TRBD2, against the DNA was made. TRBV21-1 is a known pseudogene. This CDR3 region has 21 residues. The DNA of the CDR3 is TGTGCCAGCAGCAAAGCGGTCAGGGGTTCCGGACTAGCGGGAGTCGGAGGGGAGCTGTTTTTT. This encodes CASSKAVRGSGLAGVGGELFF.

The CDR3: CASSGALRDTQYF. CDR3 nucleotides: TGCGCCAGCAGCGGGGCTCTACGGGATACGCAGTATTTT. The rearrangement uses TRBV10-2 and TRBJ2-3; D assignment may be TRBD1 or TRBD2 (5 bases each). Germline V gene data show CDR1 as WSHSY and CDR2 as SAAADI. The CDR3 spans 13 residues. V gave up 6 bases and J gave up 6 bases, with 13 bases separating them.

The chain employs TRBV19 and TRBJ1-1; TRBD1 agrees at 8 bases. Trimming removed 10 bases from V and 5 bases from J; junction bases left unmatched: 15. CDR1 and CDR2 (germline): LNHDA, SQIVND (reference sequence). This CDR3 contains 15 residues. The CDR3 region is CATKSSGTGRTEAFF. The CDR3 bases are TGTGCCACCAAAAGTTCCGGGACAGGAAGGACTGAAGCTTTCTTT.

The gene calls are TRBV5-6 and TRBJ2-7, with TRBD2 as a possible D gene (6 bases). CDR3 length: 16 amino acids. CDR1 SGHDT and CDR2 YYEEEE come from the germline V gene. Trimming took off 0 bases at V and 2 bases at J, with 15 bases between the two ends. The CDR3, as DNA: TGTGCCAGCAGCTTGGGGGGTGGCGGGGCTACCTACGAGCAGTACTTC. Its translation is CASSLGGGGATYEQYF. The whole variable domain, remainder taken from reference TRBV5-6 and TRBJ2-7, is DAGVTQSPTHLIKTRGQQVTLRCSPKSGHDTVSWYQQALGQGPQFIFQYYEEEERQRGNFPDRFSGHQFPNYSSELNVNALLLGDSALYLCASSLGGGGATYEQYFGPGTRLTVT.

The chain recombines TRBV19 with TRBJ2-1, with TRBD1 matching over 8 bases. Germline CDR1 and CDR2: LNHDA and SQIVND (reference sequence). V trimming: 3 bases; J trimming: 9 bases; junction bases outside the gene matches: 16. The CDR3 runs 17 residues. CDR3 bases: TGTGCCAGTAGTATCTCCACCCCCGGGACAGGACCATTTGAGCAGTTCTTC. Translation: CASSISTPGTGPFEQFF.

This sequence joins TRBV27 and TRBJ1-5; D gene uncertain. The CDR3 totals 14 residues. CDR1 MNHEY and CDR2 SMNVEV come from the germline V gene (reference sequence). Trimming pared 3 bases from V and 3 bases from J, leaving 9 bases between. The CDR3 spells CASSFLGNNQPQHF. DNA of the CDR3: TGTGCCAGCAGTTTTTTAGGGAACAATCAGCCCCAGCATTTT.

This clone came up once. The genes are TRBV27 and TRBJ2-7, with 7 bases matching TRBD1. Germline V gene lookup returns CDR1 MNHEY and CDR2 SMNVEV (reference sequence). V lost 3 bases and J lost 1; bases outside the gene matches: 9. The CDR3 loop spans 16 amino acids. The CDR3 DNA reads TGTGCCAGCAGTTTGTCAGCCGGGACAGTATCCTACGAGCAGTACTTC. Translated: CASSLSAGTVSYEQYF.

This chain joins TRBV5-1 and TRBJ2-7, with D tentatively TRBD2 (6 bases). The CDR3 is 15 amino acids. V was clipped by 5 bases and J by 3 bases, with 18 bases between them. Looked up from germline, CDR1 is SGHRS and CDR2 is YFSETQ. The chain's CDR3 is CASREGTYLLYEQYF. For the CDR3, the DNA is TGCGCCAGCAGGGAGGGGACGTATCTCCTCTACGAGCAGTACTTC.

This clone was picked up one time. DNA for the CDR3: TGTGCCAGCAGCTTAGGGACTAGTCAAGAGCAGTACTTC. Translating gives CASSLGTSQEQYF. The rearrangement joins TRBV7-9 to TRBJ2-7; 7 nucleotides match TRBD2. Trimming cost V 1 base and J 7 bases; bases outside gene matches: 4. This CDR3 has 13 amino acids. Germline lookup yields CDR1 SEHNR and CDR2 FQNEAQ (reference sequence).

V gene TRBV19 combines with J gene TRBJ2-7; the D is unclear. CDR1 and CDR2 (germline): LNHDA, SQIVND (reference sequence). The CDR3 has 11 amino acids. Trimming removed 6 bases from V and 5 bases from J, with 8 bases in between. The CDR3 DNA follows: TGTGCCAGTAGGGGGTACCACGAGCAGTACTTC. Translated: CASRGYHEQYF.